This T cell receptor beta chain derives from a study of CD8 T cells in ankylosing spondylitis. This clonotype was detected a few times. From the 5' RACE reads, TCRdb called clonotypes with MiXCR, one entry per CDR3 protein. The repertoire holds some 52,000 distinct CDR3 sequences, with 6.5% to 9% as singletons. The TCR comes from a female donor with ankylosing spondylitis or in good health (not recorded which). Sequenced material: blood, either unsorted or a sorted T cell fraction (not recorded which).

The CDR3 region is CASRAPGQANSPLHF. Written as DNA, the CDR3 is TGTGCCAGCAGGGCCCCGGGACAAGCGAATTCACCCCTCCACTTT. The V gene is TRBV12-3 or TRBV12-4, the J gene TRBJ1-6, with a weak D call TRBD1 (6 bases). The CDR3 has 15 residues. V shed 6 bases and J shed 7 bases, with 16 bases lying between them.